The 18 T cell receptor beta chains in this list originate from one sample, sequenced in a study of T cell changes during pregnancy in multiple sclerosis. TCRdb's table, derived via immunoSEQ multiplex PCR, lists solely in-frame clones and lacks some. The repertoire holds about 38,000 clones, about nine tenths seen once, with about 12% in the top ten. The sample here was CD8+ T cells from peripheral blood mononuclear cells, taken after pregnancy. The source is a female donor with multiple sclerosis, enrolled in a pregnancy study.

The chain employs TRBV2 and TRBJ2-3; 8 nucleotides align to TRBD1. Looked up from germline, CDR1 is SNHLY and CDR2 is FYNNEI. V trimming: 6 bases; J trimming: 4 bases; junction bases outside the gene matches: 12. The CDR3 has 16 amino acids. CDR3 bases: TGTGCCAGCAGCACTCCGGACAGGGTGGCGGCAGATACGCAGTATTTT. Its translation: CASSTPDRVAADTQYF.

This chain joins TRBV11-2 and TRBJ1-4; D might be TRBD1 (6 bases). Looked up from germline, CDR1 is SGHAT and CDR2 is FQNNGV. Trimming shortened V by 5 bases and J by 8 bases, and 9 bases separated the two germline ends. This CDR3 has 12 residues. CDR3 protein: CASSTGQEKLFF. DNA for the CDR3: TGTGCCAGCAGCACCGGACAGGAAAAACTGTTTTTT.

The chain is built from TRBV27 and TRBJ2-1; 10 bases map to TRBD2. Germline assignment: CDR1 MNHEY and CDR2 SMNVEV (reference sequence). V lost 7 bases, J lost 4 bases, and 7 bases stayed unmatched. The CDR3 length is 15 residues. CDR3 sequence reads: CASTPGLARYNEQFF. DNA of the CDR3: TGTGCCAGCACCCCGGGACTAGCGAGGTACAATGAGCAGTTCTTC.

Here the CDR3 reads CASSDDNSGANVLTF. The CDR3 bases are TGTGCCAGCAGTGACGACAACTCTGGGGCCAACGTCCTGACTTTC. V and J are TRBV6-1 and TRBJ2-6; D is unclear. The germline V and J ends were trimmed by 3 bases and 0 bases, with 6 bases remaining between them. CDR3 length: 15 residues. Germline assignment: CDR1 MNHNS and CDR2 SASEGT.

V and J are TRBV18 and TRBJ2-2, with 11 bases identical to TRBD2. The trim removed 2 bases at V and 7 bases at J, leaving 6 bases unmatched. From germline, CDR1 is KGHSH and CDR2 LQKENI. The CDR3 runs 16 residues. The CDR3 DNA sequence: TGTGCCAGCTCACCAGGAACTAGCGGGGGAGTCGGGGAGCTGTTTTTT. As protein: CASSPGTSGGVGELFF.

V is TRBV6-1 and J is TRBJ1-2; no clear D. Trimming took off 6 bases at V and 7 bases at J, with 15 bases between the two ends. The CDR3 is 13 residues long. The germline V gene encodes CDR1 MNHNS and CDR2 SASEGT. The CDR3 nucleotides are TGTGCCAGCAGCCTCGGAGAGGGAGGTGGCTACACCTTC. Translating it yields CASSLGEGGGYTF.

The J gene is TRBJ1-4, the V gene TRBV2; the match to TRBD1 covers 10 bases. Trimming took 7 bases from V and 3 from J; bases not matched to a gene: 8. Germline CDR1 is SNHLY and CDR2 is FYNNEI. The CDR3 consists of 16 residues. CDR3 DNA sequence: TGTGCCAGCATGGTGGGACAGGGGCCTCCTAATGAAAAACTGTTTTTT. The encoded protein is CASMVGQGPPNEKLFF.

This chain's CDR3 is CASSTTEAFF. CDR3 nucleotide sequence: TGTGCCAGCAGTACTACTGAAGCTTTCTTT. The J gene is TRBJ1-1, the V gene TRBV2; D gene unclear. V was shortened by 5 bases and J by 5 bases, with 3 bases between the two germline ends. The V gene's germline CDR1 is SNHLY and CDR2 FYNNEI. The CDR3 is made up of 10 amino acids.

The CDR3 spells CATSSLSRDRGRGYTF. CDR3 nucleotides: TGTGCCACCAGCAGCCTGTCCCGGGACAGGGGTAGAGGCTACACCTTC. The chain has TRBV15 and TRBJ1-2; 10 positions match TRBD1. V dropped 3 bases and J dropped 8; count of bases not matched to a gene: 12. Germline V gene sequence: CDR1 LNHNV, CDR2 YYDKDF (reference sequence). The length of the CDR3 is 16 residues.

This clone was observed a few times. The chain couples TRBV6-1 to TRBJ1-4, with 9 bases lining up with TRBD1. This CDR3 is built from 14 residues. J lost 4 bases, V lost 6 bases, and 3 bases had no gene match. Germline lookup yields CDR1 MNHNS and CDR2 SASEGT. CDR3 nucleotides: TGTGCCAGCAGGGCGGGACAGGGTAATGAAAAACTGTTTTTT. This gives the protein CASRAGQGNEKLFF.

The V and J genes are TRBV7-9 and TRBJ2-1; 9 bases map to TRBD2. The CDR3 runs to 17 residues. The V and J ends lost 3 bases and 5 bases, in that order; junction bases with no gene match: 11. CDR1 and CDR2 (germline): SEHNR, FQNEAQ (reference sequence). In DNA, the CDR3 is TGTGCCAGCAGCTTCCAGCGGGAGGCCCTAACGAACAATGAGCAGTTCTTC. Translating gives CASSFQREALTNNEQFF.

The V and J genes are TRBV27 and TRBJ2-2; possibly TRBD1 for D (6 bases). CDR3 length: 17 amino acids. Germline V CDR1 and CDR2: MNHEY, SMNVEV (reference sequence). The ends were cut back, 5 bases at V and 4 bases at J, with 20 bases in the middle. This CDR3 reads CASSKAHWGLSTGELFF. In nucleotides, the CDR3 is TGTGCCAGCAGTAAAGCCCATTGGGGGCTGAGCACCGGGGAGCTGTTTTTT.

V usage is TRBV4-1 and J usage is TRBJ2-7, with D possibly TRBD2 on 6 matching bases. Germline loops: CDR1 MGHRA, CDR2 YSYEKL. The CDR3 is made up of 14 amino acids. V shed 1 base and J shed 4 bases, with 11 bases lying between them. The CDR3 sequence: CASSQAGGTYEQYF. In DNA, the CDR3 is TGCGCCAGCAGCCAAGCCGGGGGTACATACGAGCAGTACTTC.

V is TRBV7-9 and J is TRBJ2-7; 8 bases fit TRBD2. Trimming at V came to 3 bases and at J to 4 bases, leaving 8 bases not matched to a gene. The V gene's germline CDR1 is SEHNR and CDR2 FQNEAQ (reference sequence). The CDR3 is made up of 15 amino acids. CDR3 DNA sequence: TGTGCCAGCAGCTTTGACAGCGGGAGCTGGTACGAGCAGTACTTC. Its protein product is CASSFDSGSWYEQYF.

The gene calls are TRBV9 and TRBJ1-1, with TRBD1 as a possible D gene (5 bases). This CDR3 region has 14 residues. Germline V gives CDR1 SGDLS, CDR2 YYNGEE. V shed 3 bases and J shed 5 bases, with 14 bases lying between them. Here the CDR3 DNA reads TGTGCCAGCAGCGAGGGAGGGGTGGGAACTGAAGCTTTCTTT. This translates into CASSEGGVGTEAFF. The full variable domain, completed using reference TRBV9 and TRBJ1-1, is DSGVTQTPKHLITATGQRVTLRCSPRSGDLSVYWYQQSLDQGLQFLIQYYNGEERAKGNILERFSAQQFPDLHSELNLSSLELGDSALYFCASSEGGVGTEAFFGQGTRLTVV.

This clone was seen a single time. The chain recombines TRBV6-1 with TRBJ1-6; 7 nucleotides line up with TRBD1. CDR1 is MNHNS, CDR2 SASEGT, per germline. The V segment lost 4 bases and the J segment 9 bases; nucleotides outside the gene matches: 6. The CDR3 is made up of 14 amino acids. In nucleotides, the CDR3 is TGTGCCAGCAGTGGCAGGGGGTGGAGTTCACCCCTCCACTTT. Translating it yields CASSGRGWSSPLHF.

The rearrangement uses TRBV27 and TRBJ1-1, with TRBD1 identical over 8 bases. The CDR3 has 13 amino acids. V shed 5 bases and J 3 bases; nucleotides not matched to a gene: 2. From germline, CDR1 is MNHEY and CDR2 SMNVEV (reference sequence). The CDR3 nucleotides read TGTGCCAGCAGTGTGGACAGGGACACTGAAGCTTTCTTT. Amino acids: CASSVDRDTEAFF.

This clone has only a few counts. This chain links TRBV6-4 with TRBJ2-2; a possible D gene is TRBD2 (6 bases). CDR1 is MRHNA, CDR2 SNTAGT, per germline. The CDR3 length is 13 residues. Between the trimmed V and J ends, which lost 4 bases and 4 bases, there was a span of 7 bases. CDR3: CASSAGSTGELFF. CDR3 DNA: TGTGCCAGCAGTGCCGGGAGCACCGGGGAGCTGTTTTTT.